This is a list of T cell receptor beta chains from one sample in a study of cytomegalovirus exposure and HLA in healthy donors. Clones were sequenced by immunoSEQ multiplex PCR, and TCRdb holds only the in-frame ones, with some missing. Its table lists about 50,000 clones. Sequenced material: PBMCs. The receptors were sampled from a woman younger than 35 in good health and CMV-seronegative. The CDR3 runs from the conserved cysteine through the conserved F or W. A D gene is named only where the DNA matches it firmly.

cdr3_nt,cdr3_aa,d_call,j_call,v_call
TGCAGCGGGAACAGGGGGCGCAGGGACACTGAAGCTTTCTTT,CSGNRGRRDTEAFF,TRBD1,TRBJ1-1,TRBV29-1
TGCGCCAGCATCCGGACTAGCGGGGGGACAGATCAGTTCTTC,CASIRTSGGTDQFF,TRBD2,TRBJ2-1,TRBV5-1
TGTGCCAGCTCACCTTTCCCCGAGTCGACAGGCACCTATGGCTACACCTTC,CASSPFPESTGTYGYTF,NA,TRBJ1-2,TRBV18
TGTGCCAGCAGCTTGGGTACTACAGGCTCTGGGGCCAACGTCCTGACTTTC,CASSLGTTGSGANVLTF,NA,TRBJ2-6,TRBV5-8
TGTGCCAGCAGTCCTGGACAGGGCGAAAACATTCAGTACTTC,CASSPGQGENIQYF,TRBD1,TRBJ2-4,TRBV6-5
TGCGCCAGCAGCGCAAGCCCATACCTCGCAAACACCATATATTTT,CASSASPYLANTIYF,NA,TRBJ1-3,TRBV5-1
TGCGCCAGCCCTCCGGGGAGATACAAAAACATTCAGTACTTC,CASPPGRYKNIQYF,NA,TRBJ2-4,TRBV5-1
TGTGCCAGCAGCTTAGAGCAGGTCCGCTACGAGCAGTACTTC,CASSLEQVRYEQYF,NA,TRBJ2-7,TRBV7-2
TGCGCCAGCAGCACCGGACCAGGGGCGATAGGAAACACCATATATTTT,CASSTGPGAIGNTIYF,NA,TRBJ1-3,TRBV5-1
TGTGCCAGCAGCATGCGACTAGCGGGGGCAGATACGCAGTATTTT,CASSMRLAGADTQYF,TRBD2,TRBJ2-3,TRBV4-2
TGCAGCGTGGGGACAGGGTGGGGACAAGAGACCCAGTACTTC,CSVGTGWGQETQYF,TRBD1,TRBJ2-5,TRBV29-1
TGTGCCAGCAGTTTAAACAGGGAGAACACTGAAGCTTTCTTT,CASSLNRENTEAFF,NA,TRBJ1-1,TRBV6-5
TGTGCCAGTAGTGGGTCGGCGGGTCAGCCCCAGCATTTT,CASSGSAGQPQHF,NA,TRBJ1-5,TRBV19
TGTGCCAGCAGCTCGGGACTAGCGGGGGGCGTAGATACGCAGTATTTT,CASSSGLAGGVDTQYF,TRBD2,TRBJ2-3,TRBV9
TGTGCCAGCACCCCCCTCCGGGGCGAGCAGTACTTC,CASTPLRGEQYF,NA,TRBJ2-7,TRBV28
TGTGCCAGCAGGAGTCTGGACAGCGTTAACTATGGCTACACCTTC,CASRSLDSVNYGYTF,NA,TRBJ1-2,TRBV11-3
TGCGCCAGCAGCTTGACCCTAGCGGGAGCAAACAATGAGCAGTTCTTC,CASSLTLAGANNEQFF,TRBD2,TRBJ2-1,TRBV5-1
TGCAGCGCTGCACGGGACAGGGGGCCGGACTATGGCTACACCTTC,CSAARDRGPDYGYTF,TRBD1,TRBJ1-2,TRBV29-1
TGTGCCTGGAGTGCCCTCGGGACAGGGGACAATGAGCAGTTCTTC,CAWSALGTGDNEQFF,TRBD1,TRBJ2-1,TRBV30
TGTGCCTGGAGTGTGGGAGGGAGTGAAGAGACCCAGTACTTC,CAWSVGGSEETQYF,TRBD2,TRBJ2-5,TRBV30
TGTGCCACCAAAGGGGGCGCAGGTGAAAAACTGTTTTTT,CATKGGAGEKLFF,TRBD1,TRBJ1-4,TRBV10-3
TGTGCCAGCAGCTCGAGAATTAGTTACGAGCAGTACTTC,CASSSRISYEQYF,NA,TRBJ2-7,TRBV7-9
TGTGCCAGCAGCCTGGGGGGGCGGTACGAGCAGTACTTC,CASSLGGRYEQYF,NA,TRBJ2-7,TRBV11-2
TGTGCCAGCTCACCAGGGCAGGATTACAATGAGCAGTTCTTC,CASSPGQDYNEQFF,NA,TRBJ2-1,TRBV18
TGTGCCAGCAGTTACGTGTTAAGAGGGACTGAAGCTTTCTTT,CASSYVLRGTEAFF,NA,TRBJ1-1,TRBV6-5
TGTGCCAGCAGCCGTCTAAGGACAATCTACGGGGAGCTGTTTTTT,CASSRLRTIYGELFF,NA,TRBJ2-2,TRBV7-2
TGTGCCAGCAGCGTAGACCCTGCTCAGGATCAGCCCCAGCATTTT,CASSVDPAQDQPQHF,NA,TRBJ1-5,TRBV9
TGCGCCAGCAGCTTGGACAGGGGGCTTGGCTATGGCTACACCTTC,CASSLDRGLGYGYTF,TRBD1,TRBJ1-2,TRBV5-1
TGCGCCAGCAGCCAACATGCATACCCCCTACAGGGAGCTAACTATGGCTACACCTTC,CASSQHAYPLQGANYGYTF,NA,TRBJ1-2,TRBV4-1
TGTGCCAGCAGCTTATCCAAATCCCATACCTTAGCGGATAAATACAATGAGCAGTTCTTC,CASSLSKSHTLADKYNEQFF,NA,TRBJ2-1,TRBV7-6
TGTGCCAGCAGTGAGATCAGGGGCGGAAGGGCTGGAAACACCATATATTTT,CASSEIRGGRAGNTIYF,NA,TRBJ1-3,TRBV25-1
TGTGCCAGCTCACCGGGACAGGCAAACACCGGGGAGCTGTTTTTT,CASSPGQANTGELFF,TRBD1,TRBJ2-2,TRBV18
TGTGCCAGCAGCTTGGGCTCTAGGGAGACCCAGTACTTC,CASSLGSRETQYF,NA,TRBJ2-5,TRBV5-6
TGTGCCAGCAGTGCGGGACTGCCCCCACAGACCCAGTACTTC,CASSAGLPPQTQYF,NA,TRBJ2-5,TRBV2
TGTGCCAGCAGCTTGGCCAGGTCGATCTACGAGCAGTACTTC,CASSLARSIYEQYF,NA,TRBJ2-7,TRBV5-6
TGTGCCAGCAGTTTGCGGGTCCTCTACGAGCAGTACTTC,CASSLRVLYEQYF,NA,TRBJ2-7,TRBV27
TGTGCCAGCAGCTCCCGGACTAGCGGAGCTAGCACAGATACGCAGTATTTT,CASSSRTSGASTDTQYF,TRBD2,TRBJ2-3,TRBV5-4
TGTGCCAGCAGCTCAGGGGCAGGGAAAGTTGGCTTT,CASSSGAGKVGF,NA,TRBJ1-1,TRBV11-2
TGTGCCAGCAGTTCCTTCGAGGGTGCTTTTGACTACACCTTC,CASSSFEGAFDYTF,NA,TRBJ1-2,TRBV6-5
TGTGCCAGCAGTGAATCGACAGGGTCGCATTCACCCCTCCACTTT,CASSESTGSHSPLHF,TRBD1,TRBJ1-6,TRBV6-1
TGTGCCAGCAGCCAAGACGGGGGGGCCGACAATGAGCAGTTCTTC,CASSQDGGADNEQFF,TRBD2,TRBJ2-1,TRBV4-2
TGTGCCGGGGGACAGAGCTCCTATAATTCACCCCTCCACTTT,CAGGQSSYNSPLHF,TRBD1,TRBJ1-6,TRBV6-1
TGTGCCTGGAGTGTACTAGCAGAGACCCAGTACTTC,CAWSVLAETQYF,NA,TRBJ2-5,TRBV30
TGTGCCTGGAGTGACGGGTCGGGTAATTCACCCCTCCACTTT,CAWSDGSGNSPLHF,NA,TRBJ1-6,TRBV30
TGTGCCAGCAGCCGTGACAGCTTTTCACCCCTCCACTTT,CASSRDSFSPLHF,NA,TRBJ1-6,TRBV7-2
TGTGCCAGTAGTATCGGGCTAGCGGGAGAGGAGTTCTTC,CASSIGLAGEEFF,TRBD2,TRBJ2-1,TRBV19
TGTGCCAGCCAGGACAGGGGAGGGGAAAAACTGTTTTTT,CASQDRGGEKLFF,TRBD1,TRBJ1-4,TRBV10-3
TGTGCCAGCGAGCAGGGTACCTACAATGAGCAGTTCTTC,CASEQGTYNEQFF,NA,TRBJ2-1,TRBV2
TGTGCCAGCTCACCCTGGGGGGGTGGCCACGAGCAGTACTTC,CASSPWGGGHEQYF,TRBD2,TRBJ2-7,TRBV18
TGTGCCAGCAGTTACTCGGGCCAGGCATTGAAGCTTGAATTCTTT,CASSYSGQALKLEFF,NA,TRBJ1-1,TRBV6-5
TGTGCCTTTGGGACATTCCCCGGCTACACCTTC,CAFGTFPGYTF,NA,TRBJ1-2,TRBV30
TGTGCCAGCTCAGGGACACAAAGCTCCTACGAGCAGTACTTC,CASSGTQSSYEQYF,NA,TRBJ2-7,TRBV2
TGTGCCAGCAGCCTATGGACAGGGGGTAACACCGGGGAGCTGTTTTTT,CASSLWTGGNTGELFF,TRBD1,TRBJ2-2,TRBV14
TGTGCCAGCAGCTTGCCAGGGCGACAAGAGACCCAGTACTTC,CASSLPGRQETQYF,NA,TRBJ2-5,TRBV5-4
TGTGCCAGCAGCTTATCAGGGAACTATAATTCACCCCTCCACTTT,CASSLSGNYNSPLHF,NA,TRBJ1-6,TRBV11-2